The T cell receptor (beta chain) under discussion was sequenced for a study of blood T cell repertoires in COVID-19. Study-level background: Samples came from the United States, Italy and Spain, spanning acute and convalescent COVID-19.

This CDR3 has 15 residues. CDR1 and CDR2 from the germline V gene are LGHDT and YNNKEL (reference sequence). The ends lost 6 bases at V and 2 bases at J; junction bases unmatched: 5. Clones were sequenced by immunoSEQ multiplex PCR, and TCRdb holds only the in-frame ones, with some missing. Of 50,000 to 80,000 clones listed, about 76% are singletons. The receptor was derived from a human donor in a cohort sampled during active COVID-19. The V gene is TRBV3-1 (or the pseudogene TRBV3-2), the J gene TRBJ2-2, with 8 bases identical to TRBD1. The material sequenced was peripheral blood. The DNA of the CDR3 is TGTGCCAGCAGAGGACAGGGCCTAAACACCGGGGAGCTGTTTTTT. Translating it yields CASRGQGLNTGELFF.